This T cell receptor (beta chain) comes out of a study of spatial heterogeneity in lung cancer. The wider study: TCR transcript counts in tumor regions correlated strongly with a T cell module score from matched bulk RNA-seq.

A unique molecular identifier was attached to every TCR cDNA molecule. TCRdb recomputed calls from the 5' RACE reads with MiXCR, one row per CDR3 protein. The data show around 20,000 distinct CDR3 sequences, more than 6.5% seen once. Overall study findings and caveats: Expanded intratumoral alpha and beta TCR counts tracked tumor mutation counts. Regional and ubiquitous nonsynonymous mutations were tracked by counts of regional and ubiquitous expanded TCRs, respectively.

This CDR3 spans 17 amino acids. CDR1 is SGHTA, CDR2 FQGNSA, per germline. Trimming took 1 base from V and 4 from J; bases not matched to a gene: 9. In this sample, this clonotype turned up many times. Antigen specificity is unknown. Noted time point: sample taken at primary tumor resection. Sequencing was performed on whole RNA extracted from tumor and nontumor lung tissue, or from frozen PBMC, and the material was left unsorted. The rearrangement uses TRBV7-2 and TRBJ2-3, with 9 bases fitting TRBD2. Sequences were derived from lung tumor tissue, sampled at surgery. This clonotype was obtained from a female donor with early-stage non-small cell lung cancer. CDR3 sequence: CASSLERLAGPADTQYF. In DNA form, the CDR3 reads TGTGCCAGCAGCTTAGAGCGGCTAGCGGGGCCGGCAGATACGCAGTATTTT.